This T cell receptor (beta chain) was sequenced for a study of early T cells in non-severe SARS-CoV-2 infection. TCRdb itself ran the 5' RACE reads through MiXCR, one entry per CDR3 protein. The repertoire has tens of thousands of distinct CDR3 sequences, about 9% of them found once; the top ten carry 15%. At least ten counts were recorded for this clonotype. The CDR3 consists of 12 residues. CDR1 and CDR2 from the germline V gene are DFQATT and SNEGSKA (reference sequence). V trimming: 4 bases; J trimming: 9 bases; junction bases outside the gene matches: 5. This specimen consisted of whole blood, obtained at baseline. The V call is TRBV20-1, the J call TRBJ2-1; 8 nucleotides match TRBD2. This sequence was found in an adult who was a healthcare worker with PCR-confirmed SARS-CoV-2 infection or an uninfected control (not recorded which). CDR3 DNA: TGCAGTGCTAAAGGACTAGCCGTTGAGCAGTTCTTC. Its translation: CSAKGLAVEQFF.